This T cell receptor (beta chain) stems from a study of blood T cell repertoires in COVID-19. Background on the study: Some COVID-19 samples were acute and others convalescent; all came from the United States, Italy and Spain. The analysed material was cDNA or gDNA that came from T cells, B-cell-depleted T cells, or PBMCs.

Participants reported their clinical history, and cohort assignment relied on those reports. The CDR3 has 15 amino acids. The V segment lost 2 bases and the J segment 9 bases; nucleotides outside the gene matches: 6. CDR1 is LGHDT and CDR2 is YNNKEL in the germline V gene (reference sequence). Profiling relied on immunoSEQ multiplex PCR, and the TCRdb table lists in-frame clones only, not all of them. The table lists under 250,000 clones, around 84% of them singletons, with 3.5% to 4.5% in the top ten. The sequence derives from a man aged 25-45 years with acute COVID-19. The source material was PBMCs or T cells enriched from blood (not recorded which). The chain is built from TRBV3-1 (or the pseudogene TRBV3-2) and TRBJ2-1; 11 nucleotides agree with TRBD2. The CDR3 is CASSQTSGGLSEQFF. DNA of the CDR3: TGTGCCAGCAGCCAAACTAGCGGGGGTTTAAGTGAGCAGTTCTTC.